Many counts were recorded for the clone carrying this TCR beta chain. Its target is not known. Sorting was used to obtain naive CD8 T cells (CD8+CD4-CCR7+CD45RA+). Using its own MiXCR run on the PCR reads, TCRdb lists one record per CDR3 protein. Of some 65,000 distinct CDR3 sequences in the sample, approximately 17% are singletons; the top ten hold roughly 1.6%. The sample originates from a study of molecular identifiers for immune sequencing clone quantification. Study in general: Split five ways in replicates, RNA from roughly 20,000 or 100,000 naive CD8 cells had four portions sequenced. General study results and limits: Over 99% of effector molecules, but under 1% in naive cells, were held by clones with more than 20 RNA copies.

The CDR3 length is 14 residues. Germline V gives CDR1 SGHAT, CDR2 FQNNGV. Deletions cut 5 bases from V and 4 bases from J, with 14 bases between. This TCR derives from a human donor in good health. Some libraries in this study had Jurkat cell RNA spiked in. V is TRBV11-2 and J is TRBJ1-1; D might be TRBD1 (5 bases). Sequencing was carried out using naive CD8+ T cells from blood, with Jurkat cell RNA spiked in. Specified subset: FACS-sorted CD8+CD4-CCR7+CD45RA+ naive T cells. CDR3 sequence (DNA): TGTGCCAGCAGCCCCCAGGGAGCGCGCACTGAAGCTTTCTTT. Protein sequence: CASSPQGARTEAFF. Full variable domain (remainder filled in from reference TRBV11-2 and TRBJ1-1): EAGVAQSPRYKIIEKRQSVAFWCNPISGHATLYWYQQILGQGPKLLIQFQNNGVVDDSQLPKDRFSAERLKGVDSTLKIQPAKLEDSAVYLCASSPQGARTEAFFGQGTRLTVV.